These T cell receptor beta chains were read from a single sample in a study of early T cells in non-severe SARS-CoV-2 infection. TCRdb passed the 5' RACE reads through MiXCR, listing each CDR3 protein once. The sample gives fewer than 55,000 distinct CDR3 sequences, around 10% of which show up once; about 12% is in the top ten. Sequencing used whole blood. Receptors originate from an adult who was a healthcare worker with PCR-confirmed SARS-CoV-2 infection or an uninfected control (not recorded which). Both conserved end residues are part of each CDR3. Fields, in order: D gene, V gene, clone size, CDR3 length, J gene, CDR3 protein. A D gene is named only where the DNA matches it firmly. Clone sizes are shown as once, few or many counts, or a class when the clone is expanded.

D gene: NA
V gene: TRBV7-2
clone size: many
CDR3 length: 16
J gene: TRBJ2-3
CDR3 protein: CASSLVGAPSTDTQYF

D gene: TRBD2
V gene: TRBV20-1
clone size: medium-sized
CDR3 length: 13
J gene: TRBJ2-5
CDR3 protein: CSAGTSGQETQYF

D gene: NA
V gene: TRBV29-1
clone size: few
CDR3 length: 11
J gene: TRBJ2-1
CDR3 protein: CSAKQGSEQFF

D gene: NA
V gene: TRBV19
clone size: few
CDR3 length: 13
J gene: TRBJ1-6
CDR3 protein: CASSRQSNSPLHF

D gene: NA
V gene: TRBV3-1
clone size: few
CDR3 length: 12
J gene: TRBJ2-3
CDR3 protein: CASRYGADTQYF

D gene: NA
V gene: TRBV20-1
clone size: many
CDR3 length: 10
J gene: TRBJ2-1
CDR3 protein: CSARRDQQFF

D gene: NA
V gene: TRBV7-9
clone size: few
CDR3 length: 13
J gene: TRBJ1-1
CDR3 protein: CASAGRLRAEAFF

D gene: NA
V gene: TRBV12-3/TRBV12-4
clone size: many
CDR3 length: 15
J gene: TRBJ1-2
CDR3 protein: CASRPDQGSSYGYTF

D gene: NA
V gene: TRBV29-1
clone size: many
CDR3 length: 16
J gene: TRBJ1-2
CDR3 protein: CSVGEGASRRPYGYTF

D gene: TRBD2
V gene: TRBV2
clone size: many
CDR3 length: 16
J gene: TRBJ2-1
CDR3 protein: CASRRDYLSSYNEQFF

D gene: NA
V gene: TRBV18
clone size: many
CDR3 length: 15
J gene: TRBJ2-7
CDR3 protein: CASSPFDRWDDEQYF

D gene: NA
V gene: TRBV5-1
clone size: many
CDR3 length: 13
J gene: TRBJ2-3
CDR3 protein: CASSPKSTDTQYF

D gene: TRBD1
V gene: TRBV29-1
clone size: few
CDR3 length: 12
J gene: TRBJ2-5
CDR3 protein: CSVGTGVETQYF

D gene: TRBD1
V gene: TRBV11-2
clone size: few
CDR3 length: 15
J gene: TRBJ2-1
CDR3 protein: CASSPIDRAGNEQFF

D gene: NA
V gene: TRBV14
clone size: many
CDR3 length: 14
J gene: TRBJ1-1
CDR3 protein: CASSQVRGGTEAFF

D gene: NA
V gene: TRBV12-3/TRBV12-4
clone size: few
CDR3 length: 12
J gene: TRBJ1-4
CDR3 protein: CASSWANEKLFF

D gene: TRBD2
V gene: TRBV7-2
clone size: few
CDR3 length: 16
J gene: TRBJ2-7
CDR3 protein: CASSSVTTSGSYEQYF

D gene: NA
V gene: TRBV4-2
clone size: many
CDR3 length: 12
J gene: TRBJ1-6
CDR3 protein: CASSQSDSPLHF